The 4 T cell receptor beta chains reported below all come from one sample, sequenced in a study of blood T cells in healthy people across ages. Through a sample-barcoded 5' primer and a J-beta primer mix, a second PCR was run for roughly 7 to 12 cycles. TCRdb reprocessed the 5' RACE reads with MiXCR, giving one entry per CDR3 protein. The repertoire includes about 670,000 distinct CDR3 sequences, around 43% of them detected once, and roughly 30% sits in the top ten. Sequenced input: blood. These TCRs come from a man aged 80 or over in good health.

The chain is built from TRBV4-3 and TRBJ2-5; D not resolved. From germline, CDR1 is LGHNA and CDR2 YSLEER. V lost 0 bases to trimming and J lost 2 bases, with 10 bases between them. This CDR3 has 15 residues. CDR3 sequence reads: CASSQESEFQETQYF. The CDR3 DNA sequence: TGCGCCAGCAGCCAAGAGTCGGAGTTTCAAGAGACCCAGTACTTC.

The V and J genes are TRBV20-1 and TRBJ2-5; 12 bases agree with TRBD2. The CDR3 length is 15 residues. The germline V gene has CDR1 DFQATT and CDR2 SNEGSKA (reference sequence). Trimming removed 3 bases from V and 3 bases from J; junction bases left unmatched: 5. CDR3 DNA: TGCAGTGCTAGTGACCCTAGCGGGAGGGAAGAGACCCAGTACTTC. Its protein is CSASDPSGREETQYF.

This clonotype has just a few counts. This chain connects TRBV6-2 or TRBV6-3 to TRBJ2-6, with 8 bases aligning to TRBD1. The ends lost 2 bases at V and 1 base at J; junction bases unmatched: 13. The CDR3 runs to 20 residues. CDR1 and CDR2 (germline): MNHEY, SVGEGT. The CDR3 sequence is CASSYAMGQVYSSGANVLTF. The CDR3 DNA reads TGTGCCAGCAGTTACGCGATGGGACAGGTTTATAGTTCTGGGGCCAACGTCCTGACTTTC.

This rearrangement joins TRBV7-2 to TRBJ2-3; 9 bases are shared with TRBD1. V was clipped by 8 bases and J by 2 bases; unmatched bases: 5. From germline, CDR1 is SGHTA and CDR2 FQGNSA. This CDR3 has 14 amino acids. The CDR3 here is CASRRDRVTDTQYF. In DNA form, the CDR3 reads TGTGCCAGCCGCCGGGACAGGGTCACAGATACGCAGTATTTT.